The 16 T cell receptor beta chains presented below share a single source sample, sequenced in a study of CD8 T cells in ankylosing spondylitis. MiXCR, applied by TCRdb to the 5' RACE reads, yields one record per CDR3 protein. This sample carries 200,000 to 250,000 distinct CDR3 sequences, roughly 10% of them seen once, and the ten largest clones take 21%. The sequenced sample was blood, either unsorted or a sorted T cell fraction (not recorded which). Receptors were obtained from a male donor with ankylosing spondylitis or in good health (not recorded which).

The rearrangement links TRBV27 to TRBJ2-7, with TRBD1 as a possible D gene (6 bases). Trimming pared 2 bases from V and 7 bases from J, leaving 15 bases between. Germline V CDR1 and CDR2: MNHEY, SMNVEV (reference sequence). The CDR3 consists of 14 residues. CDR3 sequence: CASSLTAGAGEQYF. The CDR3 DNA follows: TGTGCCAGCAGTTTAACGGCAGGGGCAGGGGAGCAGTACTTC.

Concerning this clonotype itself: A much larger clone lies one base from this, so it may be a read error. The V call is TRBV7-2, the J call TRBJ1-4; D not certain. Trimming cost V 5 bases and J 8 bases, with 18 bases left between them. The CDR3 sequence is 15 residues long. CDR1 and CDR2 (germline): SGHTA, FQGNSA. The DNA for the CDR3 is TGTGCCAGCAGCCCCAGTGGGGATCTGAGGGAAAAACTGTTTTTT. As protein: CASSPSGDLREKLFF. Variable domain in full (rest from reference TRBV7-2 and TRBJ1-4): GAGVSQSPSNKVTEKGKDVELRCDPISGHTALYWYRQSLGQGLEFLIYFQGNSAPDKSGLPSDRFSAERTGGSVSTLTIQRTQQEDSAVYLCASSPSGDLREKLFFGSGTQLSVL.

This clonotype was counted ten times or more. The V gene is TRBV28, the J gene TRBJ2-7; no definite D call. Germline CDR1 reads MDHEN; CDR2 reads SYDVKM. Trimming took 5 bases from V and 5 from J, leaving 10 bases between them. CDR3 size: 12 residues. CDR3 loop: CASSQAQDEQYF. CDR3 nucleotides: TGTGCCAGCAGTCAGGCTCAGGACGAGCAGTACTTC.

The chain uses TRBV7-6 and TRBJ2-5, with D hard to call. The germline gives CDR1 SGHVS, CDR2 FNYEAQ. V lost 5 bases and J 5 bases, leaving 15 bases between the germline ends. This CDR3 is 14 amino acids long. The CDR3 DNA is TGTGCCAGCAGCACCCTAGACGGAATGGAGACCCAGTACTTC. Protein: CASSTLDGMETQYF. The entire variable domain, with the rest obtained from reference TRBV7-6 and TRBJ2-5, is as follows: GAGVSQSPRYKVTKRGQDVALRCDPISGHVSLYWYRQALGQGPEFLTYFNYEAQQDKSGLPNDRFSAERPEGSISTLTIQRTEQRDSAMYRCASSTLDGMETQYFGPGTRLLVL.

This clonotype was observed many times. The germline gene is not matched at one end of the junction; a read error may be the cause. The rearrangement links TRBV7-7 to TRBJ2-1; 9 nucleotides line up with TRBD2. CDR3 length: 15 amino acids. In germline, CDR1 is SSHAT, CDR2 FNYEAQ (reference sequence). The CDR3 reads CASSYRLAVYNEQFF. CDR3 DNA: TGTGCTAGCAGCTACAGACTAGCGGTATACAATGAGCAGTTCTTC. Full variable domain (missing parts from reference TRBV7-7 and TRBJ2-1): GAGVSQSPRYKVTKRGQDVTLRCDPISSHATLYWYQQALGQGPEFLTYFNYEAQPDKSGLPSDRFSAERPEGSISTLTIQRTEQRDSAMYRCASSYRLAVYNEQFFGPGTRLTVL.

The chain recombines TRBV3-1 with TRBJ2-5; TRBD2 matches 7 bases. The length of the CDR3 is 14 residues. Germline V gives CDR1 LGHDT, CDR2 YNNKEL (reference sequence). Trimming cost V 3 bases and J 2 bases; bases outside gene matches: 3. The CDR3 region is CASSHDGGQETQYF. DNA for the CDR3: TGTGCCAGCAGCCATGACGGGGGGCAAGAGACCCAGTACTTC.

Many counts were recorded for this clonotype. This chain joins TRBV20-1 and TRBJ1-1; no clear D. Looked up from germline, CDR1 is DFQATT and CDR2 is SNEGSKA (reference sequence). This CDR3 contains 13 residues. The CDR3 loop is CGCGSPPDTEAFF. CDR3 DNA: TGCGGATGCGGGTCCCCCCCAGACACTGAAGCTTTCTTT.

The chain couples TRBV28 to TRBJ1-4; D might be TRBD1 (5 bases). Germline CDR1 MDHEN, CDR2 SYDVKM. This CDR3 region has 14 residues. V was trimmed by 4 bases and J by 7 bases, leaving 13 bases between them. Here the CDR3 reads CASSSPGGPEKLFF. CDR3 DNA: TGTGCCAGCAGTTCGCCCGGGGGTCCTGAAAAACTGTTTTTT. The entire variable domain, with the rest obtained from reference TRBV28 and TRBJ1-4, is as follows: DVKVTQSSRYLVKRTGEKVFLECVQDMDHENMFWYRQDPGLGLRLIYFSYDVKMKEKGDIPEGYSVSREKKERFSLILESASTNQTSMYLCASSSPGGPEKLFFGSGTQLSVL.

CDR3 DNA: TGTGCCAGCAGTTCCTCGGTTCTCTCTGGAAACACCATATATTTT. It translates to CASSSSVLSGNTIYF. This rearrangement joins TRBV27 to TRBJ1-3; D is unresolved. Germline-derived CDR1 and CDR2 are MNHEY and SMNVEV (reference sequence). Trimming took off 4 bases at V and 0 bases at J, with 10 bases between the two ends. This CDR3 is 15 amino acids long.

This clonotype has ten or more counts. The chain uses TRBV12-3 or TRBV12-4 and TRBJ1-1; D might be TRBD1 (6 bases). V was trimmed by 1 base and J by 1 base, leaving 13 bases between them. The CDR3 totals 16 residues. CDR3 sequence reads: CASSLVGGRGNTEAFF. The CDR3, as DNA: TGTGCCAGCAGTTTAGTGGGGGGGCGGGGGAACACTGAAGCTTTCTTT.

The rearrangement uses TRBV9 and TRBJ2-3; D call uncertain. Germline CDR1 SGDLS, CDR2 YYNGEE. This CDR3 spans 14 amino acids. V was trimmed by 2 bases and J by 0 bases, leaving 7 bases between them. As DNA, the CDR3 is TGTGCCAGCAGCGTGGGCCCTAGCACAGATACGCAGTATTTT. This codes for CASSVGPSTDTQYF.

This clonotype was found many times. This rearrangement joins TRBV7-2 to TRBJ2-1, with D uncertain. The CDR3 is 17 residues long. CDR1 and CDR2 (germline): SGHTA, FQGNSA. V shed 3 bases and J shed 0 bases, with 15 bases lying between them. Here the CDR3 reads CASSFRLSLSSYNEQFF. The CDR3 bases are TGTGCCAGCAGCTTCCGACTCTCCCTTAGCTCCTACAATGAGCAGTTCTTC.

This clonotype was detected many times. The chain joins TRBV7-2 to TRBJ1-1, with 7 positions matching TRBD1. This CDR3 is 15 amino acids long. Germline V gene data show CDR1 as SGHTA and CDR2 as FQGNSA. V was pared by 2 bases and J by 8 bases, with 11 bases of the junction left unmatched. The CDR3 region is CASSLMGGAGQEAFF. The CDR3 DNA reads TGTGCCAGCAGCTTAATGGGTGGGGCGGGACAGGAAGCTTTCTTT.

This clonotype was counted ten times or more. The genes are TRBV6-5 and TRBJ2-7; D remains unclear. Germline-derived CDR1 and CDR2 are MNHEY and SVGAGI. The CDR3 has 14 residues. V gave up 1 base and J gave up 2 bases, with 9 bases separating them. CDR3 in DNA: TGTGCCAGCAGTTACTTGGGGTCCCCCTACGAGCAGTACTTC. Its translation is CASSYLGSPYEQYF.

CDR3 amino acids: CASSFPDRNQFF. Here the CDR3 DNA reads TGTGCCAGCAGTTTCCCGGACAGGAACCAGTTCTTC. This chain connects TRBV27 to TRBJ2-1; the match to TRBD1 covers 7 bases. Germline assignment: CDR1 MNHEY and CDR2 SMNVEV (reference sequence). Trimming took 3 bases from V and 13 from J; bases not matched to a gene: 6. This CDR3 comprises 12 residues.

The chain recombines TRBV7-6 with TRBJ2-3; the match to TRBD1 covers 9 bases. V lost 4 bases and J lost 2; bases outside the gene matches: 4. Per germline, CDR1 SGHVS and CDR2 FNYEAQ. CDR3 length equals 15 residues. The CDR3 loop is CASSSDRGNTDTQYF. CDR3 nucleotide sequence: TGTGCCAGCAGCTCCGACAGGGGGAACACAGATACGCAGTATTTT.